Below, 6 T cell receptor beta chains from the same sample are listed, as sequenced in a study of shared clonotypes between healthy human individuals. TCRdb's copy holds only in-frame clones and misses some; the assay was immunoSEQ multiplex PCR. Here the sample spans approximately 1.4 million clones, 98% being singletons. The sequenced sample was naive CD4+ T cells sorted from blood. The subset here: CD45RA+ positively selected. The receptors stem from a man aged 30 to 45 in good health.

V usage is TRBV15 and J usage is TRBJ2-7; no firm D call. The CDR3 length is 16 residues. V shed 10 bases and J shed 3 bases, with 25 bases lying between them. Germline CDR1 reads LNHNV; CDR2 reads YYDKDF (reference sequence). The CDR3 loop reads CASGSYGPGGYYEQYF. The CDR3 bases are TGTGCCAGCGGCTCCTACGGGCCCGGCGGCTACTACGAGCAGTACTTC.

The rearrangement uses TRBV28 and TRBJ1-4; 9 bases align to TRBD1. Germline V lookup: CDR1 MDHEN, CDR2 SYDVKM. The CDR3 sequence is 14 residues long. V trimming: 10 bases; J trimming: 10 bases; junction bases outside the gene matches: 13. The DNA for the CDR3 is TGTGCCACCGCTTTCGGGGACAGGGAGGGAAAACTGTTTTTT. It specifies CATAFGDREGKLFF.

This clone was seen only once. V usage is TRBV6-5 and J usage is TRBJ2-7; D ambiguous. With 5 bases removed from V and 2 bases from J, the gap between germline ends came to 13 bases. Germline loops: CDR1 MNHEY, CDR2 SVGAGI. CDR3 length: 14 amino acids. CDR3: CASSPLSQAYEQYF. The CDR3 coding sequence is TGTGCCAGCAGTCCCCTTTCCCAGGCCTACGAGCAGTACTTC.

The chain links TRBV2 to TRBJ2-2; 8 bases agree with TRBD2. Germline trimming cut 1 base from V and 7 bases from J; bases unmatched to any gene: 8. The CDR3 length is 16 residues. The V gene's germline CDR1 is SNHLY and CDR2 FYNNEI. CDR3 in DNA: TGTGCCAGCAGTGAAGTCCCAGCGGGAGCGGTCGGGGAGCTGTTTTTT. Its protein is CASSEVPAGAVGELFF. The whole variable domain, remainder taken from reference TRBV2 and TRBJ2-2, is EPEVTQTPSHQVTQMGQEVILRCVPISNHLYFYWYRQILGQKVEFLVSFYNNEISEKSEIFDDQFSVERPDGSNFTLKIRSTKLEDSAMYFCASSEVPAGAVGELFFGEGSRLTVL.

The rearrangement joins TRBV7-3 to TRBJ1-1; D not resolved. CDR3 size: 13 residues. V was pared by 3 bases and J by 4 bases, with 9 bases between. In germline, CDR1 is SGHTA, CDR2 FQGTGA. The CDR3 loop reads CASSFSVITEAFF. The CDR3 nucleotides are TGTGCCAGCAGCTTTTCGGTAATCACTGAAGCTTTCTTT. The full variable domain, with the rest looked up from reference TRBV7-3 and TRBJ1-1, is GAGVSQTPSNKVTEKGKYVELRCDPISGHTALYWYRQSLGQGPEFLIYFQGTGAADDSGLPNDRFFAVRPEGSVSTLKIQRTERGDSAVYLCASSFSVITEAFFGQGTRLTVV.

The chain joins TRBV5-1 to TRBJ2-5, with 13 positions matching TRBD2. The CDR3 totals 17 residues. CDR1 and CDR2 from the germline V gene are SGHRS and YFSETQ. V trimming: 4 bases; J trimming: 5 bases; junction bases outside the gene matches: 11. The CDR3 sequence is CASSTGLAGAKGETQYF. In DNA form, the CDR3 reads TGCGCCAGCAGCACAGGACTAGCGGGAGCTAAGGGGGAGACCCAGTACTTC.